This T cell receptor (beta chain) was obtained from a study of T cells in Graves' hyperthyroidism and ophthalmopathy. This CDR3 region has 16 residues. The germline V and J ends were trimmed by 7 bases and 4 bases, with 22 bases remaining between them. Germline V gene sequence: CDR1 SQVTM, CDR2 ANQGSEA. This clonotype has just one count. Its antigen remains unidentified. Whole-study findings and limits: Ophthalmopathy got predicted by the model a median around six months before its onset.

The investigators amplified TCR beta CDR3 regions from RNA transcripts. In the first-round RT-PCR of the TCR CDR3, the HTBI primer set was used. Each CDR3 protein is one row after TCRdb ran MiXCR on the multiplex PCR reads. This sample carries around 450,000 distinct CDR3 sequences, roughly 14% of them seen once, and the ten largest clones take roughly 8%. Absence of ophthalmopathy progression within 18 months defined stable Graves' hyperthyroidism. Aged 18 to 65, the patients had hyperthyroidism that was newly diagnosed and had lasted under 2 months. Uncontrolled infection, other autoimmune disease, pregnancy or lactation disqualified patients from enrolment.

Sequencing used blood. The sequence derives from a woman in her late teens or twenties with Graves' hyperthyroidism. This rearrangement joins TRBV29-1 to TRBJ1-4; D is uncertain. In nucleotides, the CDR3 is TGCAGCGCTCTTCGATTCGGCACAGATAATAATGAAAAACTGTTTTTT. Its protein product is CSALRFGTDNNEKLFF.